One and the same sample provided the 25 T cell receptor beta chains below, sequenced in a study of sequential checkpoint blockade in melanoma. TCRdb's table, derived via immunoSEQ multiplex PCR, lists solely in-frame clones and lacks some. The sample shows 2,500 to 3,500 clones, more than 30% of them seen only once. The treatment was: randomized to nivolumab then ipilimumab (arm A) or the reverse (arm B). This specimen consisted of tumor tissue (inferred from file names), obtained from a patient given nivolumab and ipilimumab in sequence. These TCRs come from a human donor with melanoma.

This clone has only a few counts. This chain connects TRBV7-7 to TRBJ2-3; 10 bases align to TRBD2. Looked up from germline, CDR1 is SSHAT and CDR2 is FNYEAQ (reference sequence). The CDR3 length is 14 residues. V lost 5 bases, J lost 2 bases, and 1 base stayed unmatched. The CDR3 DNA reads as TGTGCCAGCAGCAGCGGGAGGGCCACAGATACGCAGTATTTT. It encodes CASSSGRATDTQYF. The full variable domain, rest sourced from reference TRBV7-7 and TRBJ2-3, is GAGVSQSPRYKVTKRGQDVTLRCDPISSHATLYWYQQALGQGPEFLTYFNYEAQPDKSGLPSDRFSAERPEGSISTLTIQRTEQRDSAMYRCASSSGRATDTQYFGPGTRLTVL.

V and J are TRBV28 and TRBJ2-1; D not resolved. V lost 5 bases and J lost 4, with 6 bases in between. CDR1 and CDR2 (germline): MDHEN, SYDVKM. The CDR3 runs 12 residues. CDR3 residues: CASSQAYNEQFF. For the CDR3, the DNA is TGTGCCAGCAGTCAGGCGTACAATGAGCAGTTCTTC.

This clone was observed a few times. This sequence joins TRBV9 and TRBJ2-1; TRBD2 aligns across 8 bases. Germline V gives CDR1 SGDLS, CDR2 YYNGEE. This CDR3 is built from 15 residues. V was clipped by 4 bases and J by 0 bases; unmatched bases: 3. The CDR3 reads CASSPGRVSYNEQFF. CDR3 in DNA: TGTGCCAGCAGCCCCGGGAGGGTCTCCTACAATGAGCAGTTCTTC.

The chain recombines TRBV2 with TRBJ2-7; TRBD1 might be the D (5 bases). This CDR3 is 13 amino acids long. The germline V gene has CDR1 SNHLY and CDR2 FYNNEI. Deletions cut 4 bases from V and 7 bases from J, with 14 bases between. The CDR3 DNA sequence: TGTGCCAGCAGTGCGGCTCCATCAGGGGAGCAGTACTTC. Its translation is CASSAAPSGEQYF.

The V gene is TRBV25-1, the J gene TRBJ2-3; possibly TRBD2 for D (5 bases). This CDR3 comprises 15 residues. V lost 1 base to trimming and J lost 6 bases, with 14 bases between them. Germline CDR1 is MGHDK and CDR2 is SYGVNS. The CDR3 region is CASSESPGGSDTQYF. DNA of the CDR3: TGTGCCAGCAGTGAATCCCCAGGAGGCTCCGATACGCAGTATTTT.

The chain carries TRBV19 and TRBJ2-1; a possible D gene is TRBD2 (6 bases). This CDR3 region has 16 residues. Germline assignment: CDR1 LNHDA and CDR2 SQIVND (reference sequence). Trimming took 4 bases from V and 2 from J, leaving 15 bases between them. CDR3 sequence reads: CASSTPGLTTYNEQFF. CDR3 DNA sequence: TGTGCCAGTAGTACCCCGGGACTCACGACCTACAATGAGCAGTTCTTC.

The rearrangement links TRBV19 to TRBJ1-1, with unresolved D. V dropped 2 bases and J dropped 6 bases, with 16 bases sitting between them. This CDR3 contains 15 residues. Germline V gene lookup returns CDR1 LNHDA and CDR2 SQIVND (reference sequence). The chain's CDR3 is CASSISLTPGSEAFF. CDR3 nucleotides: TGTGCCAGTAGTATAAGTTTGACACCGGGGTCTGAAGCTTTCTTT.

This clone came up a few times. The chain combines TRBV11-3 with TRBJ2-6; D possibly corresponds to TRBD1 (5 bases). The ends were cut back, 5 bases at V and 1 base at J, with 9 bases in the middle. The CDR3 runs to 15 residues. The germline V gene has CDR1 SGHNT and CDR2 YENEEA. The CDR3 spells CASSKGFSGANVLTF. CDR3 DNA sequence: TGTGCCAGCAGCAAGGGGTTTTCTGGGGCCAACGTCCTGACTTTC.

This clone was counted a few times. V gene TRBV6-8 combines with J gene TRBJ2-1; no firm D call. This CDR3 has 12 residues. Germline loops: CDR1 MNHGY, CDR2 SAAAGT. V dropped 8 bases and J dropped 6 bases, with 11 bases sitting between them. The CDR3 region has the DNA TGTGCCAGCCGAGGCGTTGGCAATGAGCAGTTCTTC. Protein sequence: CASRGVGNEQFF.

This clone has just one count. The CDR3 nucleotides are TGCAGCGGCGCACTAGCGGCTTACAATGAGCAGTTCTTC. This sequence encodes CSGALAAYNEQFF. The chain recombines TRBV29-1 with TRBJ2-1; TRBD2 matches 8 bases. The J segment lost 4 bases and the V segment lost 7 bases, leaving 6 bases of the junction unmatched. This CDR3 spans 13 amino acids. CDR1 is SQVTM and CDR2 is ANQGSEA in the germline V gene.

This clone was detected a few times. The chain employs TRBV10-3 and TRBJ2-3, with 10 bases matching TRBD1. Germline loops: CDR1 ENHRY, CDR2 SYGVKD. There are 16 residues in the CDR3. After removal of 1 base from V and 7 bases from J, the junction contained 8 bases not matched to a gene. This CDR3 is CAISEFSGTGANTQYF. In nucleotides, the CDR3 is TGTGCCATCAGTGAGTTTTCCGGGACAGGGGCGAATACGCAGTATTTT.

V gene TRBV1 combines with J gene TRBJ2-7; no DNA check was done on the table's D call, TRBD1. TRBV1 is a recognized pseudogene. The length of the CDR3 is 14 residues. The CDR3 protein is CASSPDRGPYEQYF. CDR3 DNA: TGCGCCAGCAGCCCGGACAGGGGCCCCTACGAGCAGTACTTC.

This clone was recorded a few times. V usage is TRBV30 and J usage is TRBJ1-1; D is ambiguous. CDR1 is GTSNPN, CDR2 SVGIG, per germline (reference sequence). CDR3 length: 13 residues. Deletions cut 1 base from V and 1 base from J, with 7 bases between. CDR3 sequence reads: CAWSATGNTEAFF. Written as DNA, the CDR3 is TGTGCCTGGAGTGCCACGGGGAACACTGAAGCTTTCTTT.

This clone was picked up one time. This chain links TRBV19 with TRBJ2-2; perhaps TRBD2 as D (5 bases). This CDR3 contains 14 residues. Trimming pared 7 bases from V and 4 bases from J, leaving 13 bases between. CDR1 is LNHDA, CDR2 SQIVND, per germline (reference sequence). The CDR3 DNA reads TGTGCCAGTATTCCCTTTCGGGGCACCGGGGAGCTGTTTTTT. Protein sequence: CASIPFRGTGELFF.

This clone occurred a few times. This chain uses TRBV15 with TRBJ2-5; either TRBD1 or TRBD2 may fit D (7 bases each). The CDR3 is 15 amino acids. Trimming stripped 1 base from V and 2 bases from J, with 11 bases between. Germline CDR1 is LNHNV and CDR2 is YYDKDF (reference sequence). DNA for the CDR3: TGTGCCACCAGCAGAGGCAGGGGGGGGCAAGAGACCCAGTACTTC. As protein: CATSRGRGGQETQYF. The variable domain in full, with the rest retrieved from reference TRBV15 and TRBJ2-5, is DAMVIQNPRYQVTQFGKPVTLSCSQTLNHNVMYWYQQKSSQAPKLLFHYYDKDFNNEADTPDNFQSRRPNTSFCFLDIRSPGLGDTAMYLCATSRGRGGQETQYFGPGTRLLVL.

The rearrangement uses TRBV19 and TRBJ2-3, with D perhaps matching TRBD2 (5 bases). The CDR3 is 16 amino acids. From germline, CDR1 is LNHDA and CDR2 SQIVND (reference sequence). V shed 0 bases and J shed 0 bases, with 10 bases lying between them. Here the CDR3 reads CASSIDHWRSTDTQYF. The CDR3 nucleotides read TGTGCCAGTAGTATAGACCATTGGAGGAGCACAGATACGCAGTATTTT.

The V call is TRBV6-8, the J call TRBJ2-7; TRBD2 matches at 10 bases. V dropped 10 bases and J dropped 6; count of bases not matched to a gene: 9. CDR3 size: 13 residues. Germline values: CDR1 MNHGY, CDR2 SAAAGT. CDR3 sequence: CATRTSGLFEQYV. CDR3 DNA: TGTGCCACCCGGACTAGCGGTCTTTTCGAGCAGTACGTC.

The chain joins TRBV12-5 to TRBJ1-1; 8 positions match TRBD1. Germline V gene lookup returns CDR1 LGHNT and CDR2 FRNRAP. CDR3 length: 14 amino acids. CDR3 coding DNA: TGTGCCAGCACCCGGTCAGGGGGCTTCACTGAAGCTTTCTTT. Protein product: CASTRSGGFTEAFF.

This clone occurred a few times. The V gene is TRBV6-8, the J gene TRBJ2-3; maybe TRBD2 (6 bases). CDR3 length equals 15 residues. Germline V gives CDR1 MNHGY, CDR2 SAAAGT. V shed 5 bases and J shed 1 base, with 13 bases lying between them. The CDR3 DNA follows: TGTGCCAGCAGTCCACGGGAGTCGCGCACAGATACGCAGTATTTT. As protein: CASSPRESRTDTQYF.

The chain has TRBV5-1 and TRBJ2-5, with D unresolved. CDR3 size: 16 residues. V shed 3 bases and J shed 1 base, with 16 bases lying between them. The germline V gene encodes CDR1 SGHRS and CDR2 YFSETQ. CDR3 in amino acids: CASSSSLLTGQETQYF. DNA for the CDR3: TGCGCCAGCAGCTCCTCCCTTTTAACGGGCCAAGAGACCCAGTACTTC.

The V call is TRBV19, the J call TRBJ1-2, with no clear D. The length of the CDR3 is 12 residues. CDR1 and CDR2 (germline): LNHDA, SQIVND (reference sequence). The V end was cut by 9 bases, the J end by 4 bases, with 12 bases between. The CDR3 nucleotides read TGTGCCAGCCGTTATCCTGGCTATGGCTACACCTTC. It is translated as CASRYPGYGYTF.

The table lists this clone with a few counts. J is TRBJ1-1 and V is TRBV18, with TRBD1 matching over 8 bases. Germline-derived CDR1 and CDR2 are KGHSH and LQKENI. Trimming removed 3 bases from V and 0 bases from J; junction bases left unmatched: 3. The CDR3 spans 15 residues. The CDR3 DNA follows: TGTGCCAGCTCACCCGTGGGACAGGTGAACACTGAAGCTTTCTTT. Protein: CASSPVGQVNTEAFF.

The V call is TRBV12-5, the J call TRBJ2-7, with a weak D call TRBD2 (5 bases). This CDR3 has 14 amino acids. The germline V gene encodes CDR1 LGHNT and CDR2 FRNRAP. The V end lost 7 bases, the J end lost 2 bases, and 15 bases lay between the germline ends. In DNA form, the CDR3 reads TGTGCTAGTGCCTCCCCGGGGAACCCCTACGAGCAGTACTTC. As protein: CASASPGNPYEQYF.

This clone turned up a few times. V usage is TRBV15 and J usage is TRBJ2-3; 10 nucleotides line up with TRBD2. The CDR3 has 16 residues. Germline lookup yields CDR1 LNHNV and CDR2 YYDKDF (reference sequence). After removal of 2 bases from V and 4 bases from J, the junction contained 6 bases not matched to a gene. The CDR3: CATSRSAGGHPDTQYF. The CDR3 DNA is TGTGCCACCAGCAGATCAGCGGGAGGGCACCCAGATACGCAGTATTTT.

The chain combines TRBV28 with TRBJ1-4, with D unresolved. V was cut by 5 bases and J by 2 bases, with 9 bases left in between. This CDR3 has 14 residues. Germline loops: CDR1 MDHEN, CDR2 SYDVKM. CDR3 sequence: CASSQQITNEKLFF. The CDR3 nucleotides are TGTGCCAGCAGTCAACAGATTACTAATGAAAAACTGTTTTTT.